A single sample gave rise to the 6 T cell receptor beta chains below, sequenced in a study of shared clonotypes between healthy human individuals. Generated by immunoSEQ multiplex PCR, the TCRdb table keeps only in-frame clones and is missing some. The table includes approximately 1.9 million clones, 93% detected once. Cells designated naive CD8 were CD45RO-negative and were positively selected for CCR7, with terminally differentiated effector memory CD45RA+ cells excluded. The sample taken for sequencing was naive CD8+ T cells from PBMCs. The receptors were sampled from a man between 18 and 29 years old in good health. Some clones in this sample may be carry-over from other donors' samples.

The genes are TRBV4-3 and TRBJ1-1; tentatively, D is TRBD1 (6 bases). The ends were cut back, 4 bases at V and 3 bases at J, with 15 bases in the middle. CDR3 length: 15 residues. The V gene's germline CDR1 is LGHNA and CDR2 YSLEER. CDR3 loop: CASSRLTGGYTEAFF. Here the CDR3 DNA reads TGCGCCAGCAGCCGTTTGACAGGAGGGTACACTGAAGCTTTCTTT.

The V call is TRBV4-1, the J call TRBJ2-1; no definite D call. CDR1 and CDR2 from the germline V gene are MGHRA and YSYEKL. The CDR3 runs to 15 residues. The germline V and J ends were trimmed by 10 bases and 0 bases, with 16 bases remaining between them. CDR3 residues: CATTPAQSSYNEQFF. The CDR3 nucleotides read TGCGCCACCACTCCTGCCCAGAGCTCCTACAATGAGCAGTTCTTC.

This chain uses TRBV19 with TRBJ1-1; weak D call: TRBD1 (5 bases). Germline CDR1 LNHDA, CDR2 SQIVND (reference sequence). This CDR3 is built from 15 residues. Deletions cut 7 bases from V and 0 bases from J, with 15 bases between. The CDR3 region is CASMVIGAMNTEAFF. CDR3 bases: TGTGCCAGTATGGTCATCGGGGCCATGAACACTGAAGCTTTCTTT.

This clone was observed a handful of times. The CDR3 reads CAWSKGGTEAFF. DNA of the CDR3: TGTGCCTGGAGTAAGGGTGGGACTGAAGCTTTCTTT. The chain couples TRBV30 to TRBJ1-1; no clear D gene. V was clipped by 2 bases and J by 5 bases, with 9 bases between them. The CDR3 spans 12 residues. Germline CDR1 and CDR2: GTSNPN and SVGIG (reference sequence).

The genes are TRBV7-9 and TRBJ2-1, with D perhaps TRBD1 (6 bases). Trimming pared 5 bases from V and 5 bases from J, leaving 16 bases between. Germline assignment: CDR1 SEHNR and CDR2 FQNEAQ (reference sequence). This CDR3 contains 15 residues. As DNA, the CDR3 is TGTGCCAGCAGCCCCCGAATGAGGGACAACAATGAGCAGTTCTTC. Encoded protein: CASSPRMRDNNEQFF.

This clone was recorded once. V gene TRBV27 combines with J gene TRBJ2-7; 9 bases map to TRBD1. The trim removed 5 bases at V and 7 bases at J, leaving 6 bases unmatched. The CDR3 totals 13 residues. CDR1 is MNHEY, CDR2 SMNVEV, per germline (reference sequence). CDR3 in amino acids: CASSPAGQGEQYF. CDR3 in DNA: TGTGCCAGCAGTCCCGCCGGACAGGGGGAGCAGTACTTC.